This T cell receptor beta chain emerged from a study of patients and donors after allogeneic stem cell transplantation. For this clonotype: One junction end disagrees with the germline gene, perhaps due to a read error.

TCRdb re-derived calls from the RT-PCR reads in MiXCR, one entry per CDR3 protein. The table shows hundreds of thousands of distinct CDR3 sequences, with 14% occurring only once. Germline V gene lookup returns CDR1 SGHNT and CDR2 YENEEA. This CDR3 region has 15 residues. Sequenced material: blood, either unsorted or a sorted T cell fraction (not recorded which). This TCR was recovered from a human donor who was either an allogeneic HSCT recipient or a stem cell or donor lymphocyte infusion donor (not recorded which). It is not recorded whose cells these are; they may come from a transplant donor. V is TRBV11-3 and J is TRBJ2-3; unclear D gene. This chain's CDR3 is CASSSQSAHTVTQYF. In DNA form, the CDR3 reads TGTGCCAGCAGCTCCCAGTCGGCCCACACAGTTACGCAGTATTTT.